This T cell receptor (beta chain) was recorded in a study of cytomegalovirus exposure and HLA in healthy donors. The CDR3 totals 15 residues. J lost 5 bases, V lost 5 bases, and 8 bases had no gene match. Germline CDR1 reads MDHEN; CDR2 reads SYDVKM. Overall study findings and caveats: The study recorded some 160 TCR beta chains that were cytomegalovirus-associated.

The assay was immunoSEQ multiplex PCR, and TCRdb's table has in-frame clones only and misses some. The sample lists about 200,000 clones; 81% were seen once. Comments on this clone: Antigen specificity is unknown.

The sequence came from a woman aged 25 to 45 in good health and CMV-seronegative. The chain joins TRBV28 to TRBJ2-5; 10 bases map to TRBD1. Sample: PBMCs. DNA of the CDR3: TGTGCCAGCAGTGTCCCGGGACAGGGGAGGGAGACCCAGTACTTC. As protein: CASSVPGQGRETQYF.